Presented here are 11 T cell receptor beta chains from one specimen sequenced in a study of CD8 T cells in Susac syndrome. An amount of RNA that ranged from roughly 0.45 to 1 ug was reverse transcribed with random hexamers. One entry per CDR3 protein results from TCRdb running MiXCR on the immunoSEQ multiplex PCR reads. Counted here are about 160,000 distinct CDR3 sequences, roughly 95% occurring once; the ten biggest clones make up approximately 0.12%. The sample consisted of CD4+ T cells from PBMCs. The receptors shown here come from a human donor with Susac syndrome.

The chain employs TRBV12-3 or TRBV12-4 and TRBJ1-2; TRBD1 matches at 8 bases. The CDR3 consists of 14 residues. V lost 2 bases to trimming and J lost 6 bases; unmatched junction nucleotides: 5. The CDR3: CASSLSDRDDGYTF. CDR3 DNA sequence: TGTGCCAGCAGTTTATCGGACAGGGACGATGGCTACACCTTC.

This clonotype was picked up a small number of times. The chain is built from TRBV7-8 and TRBJ1-2; no reliable D call. The CDR3 covers 12 residues. With 5 bases removed from V and 5 bases from J, the gap between germline ends came to 9 bases. CDR1 is SGHVS and CDR2 is FQNEAQ in the germline V gene. CDR3 region: CASSPGSYGYTF. CDR3 sequence (DNA): TGTGCCAGCAGCCCCGGATCTTATGGCTACACCTTC.

The V and J genes are TRBV11-2 and TRBJ2-4; D ambiguous. Germline lookup yields CDR1 SGHAT and CDR2 FQNNGV. The CDR3 runs to 15 residues. Trimming left V 5 bases short and J 0 bases short, with 11 bases between. The CDR3 protein is CASSPPSVAKNIQYF. As DNA, the CDR3 is TGTGCCAGCAGCCCTCCGTCCGTAGCCAAAAACATTCAGTACTTC.

The chain is built from TRBV30 and TRBJ2-6; 8 bases line up with TRBD1. After removal of 5 bases from V and 1 base from J, the junction contained 10 bases not matched to a gene. The germline V gene encodes CDR1 GTSNPN and CDR2 SVGIG (reference sequence). The CDR3 is made up of 17 amino acids. CDR3 region: CAWLLGQGGSGANVLTF. Written as DNA, the CDR3 is TGTGCCTGGCTTCTAGGACAGGGAGGATCTGGGGCCAACGTCCTGACTTTC.

This chain uses TRBV10-3 with TRBJ1-1, with unresolved D. V shed 3 bases and J shed 0 bases, with 8 bases lying between them. Germline V lookup: CDR1 ENHRY, CDR2 SYGVKD. The CDR3 has 14 amino acids. The DNA of the CDR3 is TGTGCCATCAGTGATCAGGTCATGAACACTGAAGCTTTCTTT. Encoded protein: CAISDQVMNTEAFF.

This chain joins TRBV6-4 and TRBJ2-3, with TRBD2 as a possible D gene (5 bases). Germline V gene lookup returns CDR1 MRHNA and CDR2 SNTAGT. Between the trimmed V and J ends, which lost 2 bases and 7 bases, there was a span of 7 bases. CDR3 length: 12 residues. The CDR3 DNA is TGTGCCAGCAGTGACAGGACTCATACGCAGTATTTT. It yields the protein CASSDRTHTQYF.

The chain joins TRBV30 to TRBJ1-2; D not resolved. The V gene lost 0 bases and the J gene lost 5 bases, with 4 bases spanning the gap. CDR1 is GTSNPN and CDR2 is SVGIG in the germline V gene (reference sequence). The CDR3 consists of 11 residues. The CDR3 here is CAWSVRYGYTF. The CDR3 DNA follows: TGTGCCTGGAGTGTAAGATATGGCTACACCTTC.

This chain connects TRBV11-3 to TRBJ1-2; tentative D call: TRBD1 (5 bases). This CDR3 is built from 12 residues. Trimming took 6 bases from V and 4 from J, leaving 9 bases between them. CDR1 is SGHNT, CDR2 YENEEA, per germline. The CDR3: CASRQGSYGYTF. DNA of the CDR3: TGTGCCAGCAGGCAGGGTTCCTATGGCTACACCTTC.

The chain carries TRBV4-2 and TRBJ2-2; D remains unclear. Germline CDR1 is LGHNA and CDR2 is YNFKEQ. V lost 0 bases and J 3 bases, leaving 5 bases between the germline ends. CDR3 size: 14 residues. The CDR3 coding sequence is TGTGCCAGCAGCCAAGAAATCTACACCGGGGAGCTGTTTTTT. It translates to CASSQEIYTGELFF.

The V and J genes are TRBV3-1 and TRBJ2-1; 8 nucleotides align to TRBD2. CDR1 LGHDT and CDR2 YNNKEL come from the germline V gene (reference sequence). The CDR3 spans 15 residues. Unmatched junction bases numbered 2, after V lost 3 bases and J lost 1 base. The CDR3 sequence is CASSQAGGSYNEQFF. The CDR3 DNA sequence: TGTGCCAGCAGCCAGGCGGGAGGATCCTACAATGAGCAGTTCTTC.

The chain employs TRBV5-1 and TRBJ2-1; 8 bases fit TRBD2. This CDR3 comprises 15 residues. V shed 5 bases and J 9 bases; nucleotides not matched to a gene: 13. The germline V gene encodes CDR1 SGHRS and CDR2 YFSETQ. This CDR3 is CASRPQGLVLGEQFF. The CDR3 nucleotides are TGCGCCAGCAGACCCCAGGGACTAGTTCTCGGTGAGCAGTTCTTC.